This T cell receptor delta chain originates from a study of gamma-delta T cells after stem cell transplantation. For this clone: The TCRdb protein, from a much larger clone, departs from this DNA's translation at residue 11, likely by read error; the protein shown derives from the DNA.

TCRdb re-called the RT-PCR reads through CATT. The sample yields about 2,900 delta-chain clones, around 30% seen once. The V and J ends lost 3 bases and 1 base respectively, with 23 bases between them. CDR1 and CDR2 (germline): GEAIGNYY, EKD. The CDR3 runs 18 residues. Sequencing input: gamma-delta T cells. The clonotype comes from a human donor. It is not recorded whose cells these are; they may come from a transplant donor. The chain links TRDV2 to TRDJ1; tentative D call: TRDD3 (6 bases). CDR3 amino acids: CACDPLSVADTLTDKLIF. In DNA, the CDR3 is TGTGCCTGTGACCCATTGTCGGTGGCGGATACCCTCACCGATAAACTCATCTTT.